The clone carrying this T cell receptor beta chain was seen a handful of times. Produced via immunoSEQ multiplex PCR; TCRdb's table is partial and in-frame only. Among 60,000 to 85,000 clones listed, roughly 90% were seen once. The data are from a study of T cell changes during pregnancy in multiple sclerosis. The germline gives CDR1 SGHVS, CDR2 FQNEAQ. The CDR3 extends over 17 amino acids. Unmatched junction bases numbered 10, after V lost 2 bases and J lost 2 bases. This TCR came from a female donor in good health, enrolled as a control in a pregnancy study. The sequenced sample was peripheral blood, obtained after pregnancy. The chain employs TRBV7-8 and TRBJ2-3; 7 bases match TRBD2. The CDR3 DNA reads as TGTGCCAGCAGCTTAATTCCGGCGGGAGCCCCCACAGATACGCAGTATTTT. Protein: CASSLIPAGAPTDTQYF.